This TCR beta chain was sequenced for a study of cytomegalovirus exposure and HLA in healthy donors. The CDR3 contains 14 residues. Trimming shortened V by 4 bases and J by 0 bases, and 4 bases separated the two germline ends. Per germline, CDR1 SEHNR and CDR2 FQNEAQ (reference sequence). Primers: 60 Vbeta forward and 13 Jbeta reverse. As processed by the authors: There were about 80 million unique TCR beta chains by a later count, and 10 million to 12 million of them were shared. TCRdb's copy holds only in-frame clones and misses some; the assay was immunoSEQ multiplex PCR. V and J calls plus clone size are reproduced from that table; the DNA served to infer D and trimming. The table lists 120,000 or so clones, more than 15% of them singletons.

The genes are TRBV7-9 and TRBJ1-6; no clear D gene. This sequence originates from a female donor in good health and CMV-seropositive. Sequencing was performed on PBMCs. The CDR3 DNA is TGTGCCAGCAGCTACAGCTCCTATAATTCACCCCTCCACTTT. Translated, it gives CASSYSSYNSPLHF.